This T cell receptor beta chain originates from a study of CD4 T cells in relation to SARS-CoV-2 and coronaviruses. Study results and limitations: No crossreactivity against non-spike viral proteins was tested here.

Sequencing used immunoSEQ multiplex PCR; TCRdb keeps in-frame clones, though not all of them. The sample comprises about 38,000 clones, around four fifths of which are singletons, and around 21% rests with the top ten. Naive or memory CD4+ cells were cultured 1:1 with T cell-depleted PBMCs plus CEF. Regarding this clone: Its cognate antigen is unknown.

This CDR3 comprises 12 residues. Unmatched junction bases numbered 3, after V lost 6 bases and J lost 5 bases. The germline V gene has CDR1 MDHEN and CDR2 SYDVKM. The V and J genes are TRBV28 and TRBJ2-7; 8 nucleotides match TRBD1. The sample was memory CD4+ T cells from PBMCs, cultured in vitro. The TCR originated in an adult with COVID-19. Written as DNA, the CDR3 is TGTGCCAGCAGGCAGGGGGCCCACGAGCAGTACTTC. Translation: CASRQGAHEQYF.